The 30 T cell receptor beta chains listed next were all sequenced from one sample in a study of T cell responses to AZD1222 COVID-19 vaccine. Repertoires were generated with immunoSEQ multiplex PCR, while TCRdb's copy carries only in-frame clones and drops some. The data show approximately 89,000 clones, 85% to 90% seen once. Material: peripheral blood, obtained 28 days after the second AZD1222 dose. The source is an adult who received the AZD1222 COVID-19 vaccine.

The chain has TRBV7-2 and TRBJ2-3; the D gene is possibly TRBD2 (6 bases). CDR1 is SGHTA and CDR2 is FQGNSA in the germline V gene. The CDR3 totals 14 residues. V lost 0 bases, J lost 6 bases, and 10 bases lay in between. CDR3 region: CASSLAVGGDTQYF. In DNA form, the CDR3 reads TGTGCCAGCAGCTTAGCCGTCGGAGGGGATACGCAGTATTTT. Using reference TRBV7-2 and TRBJ2-3 for the parts outside the CDR3, the full variable domain is GAGVSQSPSNKVTEKGKDVELRCDPISGHTALYWYRQSLGQGLEFLIYFQGNSAPDKSGLPSDRFSAERTGGSVSTLTIQRTQQEDSAVYLCASSLAVGGDTQYFGPGTRLTVL.

The V gene is TRBV19, the J gene TRBJ2-7, with D perhaps TRBD1 (6 bases). This CDR3 comprises 14 residues. CDR1 and CDR2 (germline): LNHDA, SQIVND (reference sequence). Trimming removed 5 bases at V and 0 bases at J, with 11 bases between. The CDR3 reads CASSSTGLSYEQYF. In nucleotides, the CDR3 is TGTGCCAGTAGTTCGACAGGCCTCTCCTACGAGCAGTACTTC.

This rearrangement joins TRBV28 to TRBJ1-5; 10 nucleotides agree with TRBD1. The junction had 3 bases not matched to a gene; V was cut back by 5 bases and J by 2 bases. Germline-derived CDR1 and CDR2 are MDHEN and SYDVKM. This CDR3 is built from 15 residues. The CDR3 DNA reads as TGTGCCAGCAGTCAGGGGACAGGGGGCAATCAGCCCCAGCATTTT. Translated, it gives CASSQGTGGNQPQHF.

V and J are TRBV4-2 and TRBJ2-7; D uncertain. The germline V gene encodes CDR1 LGHNA and CDR2 YNFKEQ. Deletions cut 3 bases from V and 1 base from J, with 22 bases between. This CDR3 is 18 amino acids long. CDR3 coding DNA: TGTGCCAGCAGCCAGACCTCCGGGCCCAGTCTTTCGTCCTACGAGCAGTACTTC. Translated, it gives CASSQTSGPSLSSYEQYF.

This chain uses TRBV7-7 with TRBJ1-3; 10 nucleotides agree with TRBD1. V was clipped by 5 bases and J by 4 bases; unmatched bases: 5. Germline assignment: CDR1 SSHAT and CDR2 FNYEAQ (reference sequence). The CDR3 contains 15 residues. CDR3 loop: CASSPGTGVGNTIYF. The CDR3 DNA sequence: TGTGCCAGCAGCCCTGGGACAGGGGTCGGAAACACCATATATTTT.

This rearrangement joins TRBV10-3 to TRBJ2-3; D call uncertain. Germline CDR1 ENHRY, CDR2 SYGVKD. CDR3 size: 12 residues. V lost 4 bases and J lost 0, with 2 bases in between. CDR3 region: CAISGSTDTQYF. CDR3 nucleotides: TGTGCCATCAGTGGTAGCACAGATACGCAGTATTTT.

The J gene is TRBJ1-1, the V gene TRBV6-5; maybe TRBD1 (5 bases). Germline assignment: CDR1 MNHEY and CDR2 SVGAGI. The CDR3 runs 14 residues. Trimming removed 7 bases at V and 4 bases at J, with 16 bases between. The DNA for the CDR3 is TGTGCCAGCAAAATTGAGGGGTTCGGCACTGAAGCTTTCTTT. It encodes CASKIEGFGTEAFF.

The chain employs TRBV10-1 and TRBJ1-3; no definite D call. V lost 5 bases, J lost 2 bases, and 7 bases lay in between. Germline values: CDR1 WNHNN, CDR2 SYGVQD (reference sequence). This CDR3 has 13 residues. The CDR3 here is CASSSSPGNTIYF. The CDR3 DNA sequence: TGCGCCAGCAGTTCTTCTCCTGGAAACACCATATATTTT.

This sequence joins TRBV7-2 and TRBJ2-3; possibly TRBD2 for D (5 bases). V was pared by 3 bases and J by 1 base, with 5 bases between. Per germline, CDR1 SGHTA and CDR2 FQGNSA. The CDR3 length is 13 residues. CDR3 DNA sequence: TGTGCCAGCAGCTTCGGGGGCACAGATACGCAGTATTTT. It encodes CASSFGGTDTQYF.

This clone was recorded once. This chain joins TRBV10-2 and TRBJ1-2; the D gene is possibly TRBD1 (6 bases). V dropped 9 bases and J dropped 1 base, with 12 bases sitting between them. There are 13 residues in the CDR3. Germline V gene lookup returns CDR1 WSHSY and CDR2 SAAADI. DNA for the CDR3: TGCGCCAGGGGGGGGGCGCGTAACTATGGCTACACCTTC. Translation: CARGGARNYGYTF.

The rearrangement uses TRBV7-8 and TRBJ2-3; no reliable D call. Germline-derived CDR1 and CDR2 are SGHVS and FQNEAQ. The CDR3 covers 14 residues. V was clipped by 4 bases and J by 1 base, with 9 bases between them. The CDR3 DNA is TGTGCCAGCAGCTCTGATAGGGGCACAGATACGCAGTATTTT. Translating gives CASSSDRGTDTQYF.

This chain uses TRBV7-2 with TRBJ2-3; a possible D gene is TRBD2 (6 bases). The CDR3 runs to 12 residues. The V and J ends lost 5 bases and 7 bases respectively, with 10 bases between them. Germline CDR1 and CDR2: SGHTA and FQGNSA. CDR3 sequence: CASSGGPNTQYF. The CDR3 DNA sequence: TGTGCCAGCAGCGGAGGGCCGAATACGCAGTATTTT.

The rearrangement joins TRBV28 to TRBJ2-7; perhaps D is TRBD1 or TRBD2 (6 bases each). Germline V gives CDR1 MDHEN, CDR2 SYDVKM. Trimming took off 6 bases at V and 0 bases at J, with 12 bases between the two ends. The CDR3 spans 14 residues. CDR3 sequence reads: CASSGGFSSYEQYF. The CDR3 nucleotides read TGTGCCAGCAGCGGGGGCTTCAGCTCCTACGAGCAGTACTTC.

The rearrangement links TRBV5-1 to TRBJ2-7; 10 positions match TRBD1. V lost 1 base and J lost 3; bases outside the gene matches: 10. The CDR3 is 17 residues long. The germline gives CDR1 SGHRS, CDR2 YFSETQ. The CDR3 spells CASSLTPPGTGDYEQYF. The CDR3, as DNA: TGCGCCAGCAGCTTGACCCCCCCCGGGACAGGGGACTACGAGCAGTACTTC.

About this clone: This sample also contains other DNA sequences that code for the same CDR3. J is TRBJ2-5 and V is TRBV6-1, with D possibly TRBD1 on 5 matching bases. Germline CDR1 MNHNS, CDR2 SASEGT. This CDR3 spans 13 amino acids. The V and J ends lost 1 base and 3 bases respectively, with 6 bases between them. The CDR3 loop is CASSEVREETQYF. CDR3 DNA sequence: TGTGCCAGCAGTGAAGTCAGGGAAGAGACCCAGTACTTC.

The chain has TRBV27 and TRBJ2-7, with D possibly being TRBD1 or TRBD2 (5 bases each). From germline, CDR1 is MNHEY and CDR2 SMNVEV (reference sequence). V lost 6 bases and J 7 bases, leaving 10 bases between the germline ends. The CDR3 extends over 11 amino acids. CDR3 DNA sequence: TGTGCCAGCAGAAGTGGGGGTGAGCAGTACTTC. It translates to CASRSGGEQYF.

V and J are TRBV28 and TRBJ2-7; D is unclear. Trimming cost V 6 bases and J 0 bases, with 12 bases left between them. The CDR3 sequence is 14 residues long. Germline lookup yields CDR1 MDHEN and CDR2 SYDVKM. In DNA form, the CDR3 reads TGTGCCAGCAGGCGACCCCTGAACTCCTACGAGCAGTACTTC. It translates to CASRRPLNSYEQYF.

The chain uses TRBV6-6 and TRBJ1-4; no firm D call. Germline CDR1 and CDR2: MNHNY and SVGAGI (reference sequence). V gave up 4 bases and J gave up 5 bases, with 14 bases separating them. There are 15 residues in the CDR3. CDR3 DNA sequence: TGTGCCAGCAGTTGGAGGATTTTAGGAAATGAAAAACTGTTTTTT. Its translation: CASSWRILGNEKLFF.

The rearrangement uses TRBV5-1 and TRBJ2-7; possibly TRBD2 for D (7 bases). Germline V gives CDR1 SGHRS, CDR2 YFSETQ. Between the trimmed V and J ends, which lost 4 bases and 2 bases, there was a span of 19 bases. CDR3 length: 16 residues. DNA for the CDR3: TGCGCCAGCAGCCCGAGGACTAGAAAGGGGGCCTACGAGCAGTACTTC. Amino acid sequence: CASSPRTRKGAYEQYF.

The chain recombines TRBV18 with TRBJ2-5; 8 bases are shared with TRBD2. The CDR3 spans 18 residues. The germline V gene has CDR1 KGHSH and CDR2 LQKENI. With V trimmed by 4 bases and J by 5 bases, 18 bases remained unmatched. CDR3 residues: CASSQSQSGGLSRETQYF. CDR3 DNA: TGTGCCAGCTCACAGAGCCAGAGCGGGGGACTCAGTAGGGAGACCCAGTACTTC.

The V and J genes are TRBV5-1 and TRBJ1-1, with unresolved D. The CDR3 runs to 12 residues. V lost 2 bases to trimming and J lost 3 bases, with 5 bases between them. Germline V gives CDR1 SGHRS, CDR2 YFSETQ. The CDR3 region has the DNA TGCGCCAGCAGCTTCTCTGACACTGAAGCTTTCTTT. Its protein product is CASSFSDTEAFF.

CDR3 sequence reads: CSVEGSSGANVLTF. In nucleotides, the CDR3 is TGCAGCGTTGAAGGATCCTCTGGGGCCAACGTCCTGACTTTC. The chain recombines TRBV29-1 with TRBJ2-6; D call uncertain. Germline V gene lookup returns CDR1 SQVTM and CDR2 ANQGSEA. With 1 base removed from V and 0 bases from J, the gap between germline ends came to 4 bases. CDR3 size: 14 residues.

In this sample, this clone turned up once. The CDR3 reads CASSDSGSTNEKLFF. CDR3 in DNA: TGTGCCAGCAGTGACTCGGGGTCGACTAATGAAAAACTGTTTTTT. The V gene is TRBV6-4, the J gene TRBJ1-4; D is uncertain. With 0 bases removed from V and 2 bases from J, the gap between germline ends came to 7 bases. CDR3 size: 15 residues. The germline V gene encodes CDR1 MRHNA and CDR2 SNTAGT.

DNA of the CDR3: TGTGCCAGCAGCCAAGATCGACGGGGGGCAGGGGATACGCAGTATTTT. Protein product: CASSQDRRGAGDTQYF. The chain carries TRBV3-1 (or the pseudogene TRBV3-2) and TRBJ2-3, with a tentative D call TRBD2 (7 bases). Trimming left V 0 bases short and J 6 bases short, with 16 bases between. This CDR3 is 16 amino acids long. CDR1 and CDR2 from the germline V gene are LGHDT and YNNKEL (reference sequence).

The rearrangement joins TRBV19 to TRBJ2-1; the D gene is possibly TRBD2 (6 bases). CDR1 LNHDA and CDR2 SQIVND come from the germline V gene (reference sequence). The V end was cut by 6 bases, the J end by 6 bases, with 18 bases between. This CDR3 spans 15 amino acids. The CDR3 protein is CASSDWTTPLNEQFF. The CDR3 DNA is TGTGCCAGTAGCGACTGGACTACTCCCCTCAATGAGCAGTTCTTC.

V usage is TRBV21-1 and J usage is TRBJ2-1; TRBD2 is the table's D call and was not checked against the DNA. TRBV21-1 is a pseudogene segment. The CDR3 consists of 17 residues. CDR3 region: CASSKDPLAGGPNEQFF. CDR3 bases: TGTGCCAGCAGCAAAGACCCCCTAGCGGGGGGGCCTAATGAGCAGTTCTTC.

V is TRBV30 and J is TRBJ1-1; 8 bases agree with TRBD1. Germline V gene data show CDR1 as GTSNPN and CDR2 as SVGIG (reference sequence). The CDR3 length is 13 residues. J gave up 10 bases and V 3 bases, and 10 bases lay outside the gene matches. The CDR3 spells CAWSPDRGLPAFF. The DNA of the CDR3 is TGTGCCTGGAGCCCAGACAGGGGCCTCCCAGCTTTCTTT. The whole variable domain, filled in from reference TRBV30 and TRBJ1-1, reads SQTIHQWPATLVQPVGSPLSLECTVEGTSNPNLYWYRQAAGRGLQLLFYSVGIGQISSEVPQNLSASRPQDRQFILSSKKLLLSDSGFYLCAWSPDRGLPAFFGQGTRLTVV.

In its sample, this clone was seen a few times. The junction does not match germline at one end; this may be a read error. This chain connects TRBV19 to TRBJ2-3; perhaps D is TRBD1 or TRBD2 (5 bases each). This CDR3 has 14 residues. Germline CDR1 is LNHDA and CDR2 is SQIVND (reference sequence). As DNA, the CDR3 is TGTGCCAGTAGCCCAACGGGACCCACATATACGCAGTATTTT. Protein: CASSPTGPTYTQYF.

This clone was counted between two and nine times. The chain links TRBV11-2 to TRBJ1-1; a possible D gene is TRBD1 (5 bases). V gave up 5 bases and J gave up 4 bases, with 11 bases separating them. CDR3 length: 13 amino acids. Per germline, CDR1 SGHAT and CDR2 FQNNGV. This chain's CDR3 is CASSVAGTTEAFF. As DNA, the CDR3 is TGTGCCAGCAGCGTCGCCGGGACCACTGAAGCTTTCTTT.

The chain employs TRBV21-1 and TRBJ1-1. TRBV21-1 is a pseudogene segment. This CDR3 has 13 amino acids. CDR3 residues: CASSKVKGIEAFF. As DNA, the CDR3 is TGTGCCAGCAGCAAAGTAAAGGGTATTGAAGCTTTCTTT.